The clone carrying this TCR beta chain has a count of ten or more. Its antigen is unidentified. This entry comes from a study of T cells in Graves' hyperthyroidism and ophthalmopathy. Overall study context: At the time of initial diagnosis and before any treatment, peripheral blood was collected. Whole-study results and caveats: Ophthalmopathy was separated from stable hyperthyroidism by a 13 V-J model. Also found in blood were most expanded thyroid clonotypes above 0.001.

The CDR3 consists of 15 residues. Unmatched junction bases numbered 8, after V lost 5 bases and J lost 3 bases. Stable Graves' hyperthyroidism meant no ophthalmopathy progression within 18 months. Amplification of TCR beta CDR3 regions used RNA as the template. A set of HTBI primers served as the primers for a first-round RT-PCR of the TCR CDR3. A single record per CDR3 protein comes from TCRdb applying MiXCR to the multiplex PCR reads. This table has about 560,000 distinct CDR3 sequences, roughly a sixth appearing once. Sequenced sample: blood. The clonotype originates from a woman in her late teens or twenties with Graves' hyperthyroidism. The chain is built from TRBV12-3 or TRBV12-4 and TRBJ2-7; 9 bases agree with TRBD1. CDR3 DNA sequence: TGTGCCAGCAGTAAAGCCCGGACAGGGGACTACGAGCAGTACTTC. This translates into CASSKARTGDYEQYF.